This TCR beta chain was identified in a study of immune heterogeneity within non-small cell lung tumors. Study results and limitations: High-frequency T-cell receptor beta clonotypes differed largely between individual patients. Statistically, local T-cell clonality exhibited a moderate yet significant correlation with local tumor mutational burden (R approximately 0.3). Within a patient, dominant CDR3 beta clonotypes were shared across sites, though different locations had unique frequent clones.

V lost 4 bases and J lost 10; bases outside the gene matches: 9. The germline V gene has CDR1 SEHNR and CDR2 FQNEAQ (reference sequence). The CDR3 consists of 14 residues. This clonotype was picked up a small number of times. Its target is not known. CDR3 of TCR beta was amplified by multiplex PCR that used 32 V and 13 J primers. TCRdb re-analysed the multiplex PCR reads in MiXCR, keeping a single row per CDR3 protein. Of roughly 3,000 distinct CDR3 sequences listed, 45% to 55% are singletons. Samples each supplied approximately 600 ng of bulk tumor genomic DNA as template. Every primary tumor yielded several biopsies, spaced far apart, that were taken during surgery. Surgery that was curative in intent was performed on patients with untreated, newly diagnosed non-small cell lung cancer. Donation came from patients with newly diagnosed non-small cell lung cancer who were having surgery with curative intent.

The sample was lung tumor tissue. V gene TRBV7-9 combines with J gene TRBJ2-1, with 8 bases fitting TRBD1. The clonotype comes from a man between 65 and 85 years old with non-small cell lung cancer. CDR3 loop: CASSSSGTGNEQFF. For the CDR3, the DNA is TGTGCCAGCAGCTCCAGTGGGACAGGCAACGAGCAGTTCTTC.